This is a list of T cell receptor beta chains from one sample in a study of T cells in Graves' hyperthyroidism and ophthalmopathy. TCRdb reanalysed the multiplex PCR reads using MiXCR and keeps one entry per CDR3 protein. This sample yields fewer than 600,000 distinct CDR3 sequences, of which 13% to 15% are seen a single time; around a sixth belongs to the top ten. The sample comprised blood. These receptors came from a woman between 18 and 30 years old with Graves' hyperthyroidism. The CDR3 runs from the conserved cysteine through the conserved F or W. D genes are given only for firm matches. A clone size is listed for some rows: how often the clone was seen (once, few, many), or a class if it is expanded.

clone size,J gene,V gene,D gene,CDR3 DNA,CDR3 protein
few,TRBJ1-1,TRBV7-9,TRBD1,TGTGCCAGCAGCCGCCCCGGACAGGGACTGAACACTGAAGCTTTCTTT,CASSRPGQGLNTEAFF
many,TRBJ1-1,TRBV30,NA,TGTGCCTGGAGACCACTGAACACTGAAGCTTTCTTT,CAWRPLNTEAFF
many,TRBJ1-2,TRBV3-1,NA,TGTGCCAGCAGCCCCCCCCATGGATGGAGAAACTATGGCTACACCTTC,CASSPPHGWRNYGYTF
NA,TRBJ2-5,TRBV5-1,TRBD2,TGCGCCAGCAACCTCGCTAGGGAGGGTCGAAGGGAGACCCAGTACTTC,CASNLAREGRRETQYF
many,TRBJ1-6,TRBV6-1,TRBD1,TGTGCCAGCACCCGGGACAGGGTGAATTCACCCCTCCACTTT,CASTRDRVNSPLHF
few,TRBJ1-1,TRBV29-1,NA,TGCAGCGGGACGGGAGCCGCGACGGACGCTTTCTTT,CSGTGAATDAFF
few,TRBJ2-4,TRBV2,NA,TGTGCCAGCGGGAAATCGGCAGACCAAAACATTCAGTACTTC,CASGKSADQNIQYF
few,TRBJ2-2,TRBV19,TRBD1,TGTGCCAGTAGTATAGATCGACAGGGGGTTGGCACCAGGGAGCTGTTTTTT,CASSIDRQGVGTRELFF
NA,TRBJ1-4,TRBV7-9,NA,TGTGCCAGCAGCCGGGTGGATGAAAAACTGTTTTTT,CASSRVDEKLFF
many,TRBJ2-3,TRBV28,NA,TGTGCCAGCAGTTCCACAGGGAGGGCGCAGTATTTT,CASSSTGRAQYF
few,TRBJ2-1,TRBV10-3,TRBD1,TGTGCCATCAGTGAGAGGGGACAGGGCAATGAGCAGTTCTTC,CAISERGQGNEQFF
many,TRBJ1-1,TRBV12-3/TRBV12-4,TRBD1,TGTGCCAGCAGCCGGGGACAGGGGTCGAACACTGAAGCTTTCTTT,CASSRGQGSNTEAFF
many,TRBJ2-4,TRBV2,NA,TGTGCCAGCAGTGATGGGTCAGGTGGAAACATTCAGTACTTC,CASSDGSGGNIQYF
few,TRBJ2-3,TRBV4-2,TRBD2,TGTGCCAGCAGCCAAGATCCCGTGGCTAGCGGGAGTCCAGATACGCAGTATTTT,CASSQDPVASGSPDTQYF
many,TRBJ2-1,TRBV7-9,NA,TGTGCCAGCAGCTTCGAGACCTTATACAATGAGCAGTTCTTC,CASSFETLYNEQFF
many,TRBJ1-1,TRBV19,NA,TGTGCCAGCAGCCAAGGGCAGGTCAACACTGAAGCTTTCTTT,CASSQGQVNTEAFF
many,TRBJ1-3,TRBV5-1,NA,TGCGCCAGCAGCTTGGAGGGGGTCTCTGGAAACACCATATATTTT,CASSLEGVSGNTIYF
many,TRBJ1-4,TRBV6-6,NA,TGTGCCAGCAGTTACGGGGCCGAAAATGAAAAACTGTTTTTT,CASSYGAENEKLFF
many,TRBJ2-7,TRBV20-1,NA,TGCAGTGCTAGTGGGCAGGACTACGAGCAGTACTTC,CSASGQDYEQYF
NA,TRBJ2-3,TRBV27,TRBD1,TGTGCCAGCAGGAAGGGGGCGGTCCAGGGTACGCAGTATTTT,CASRKGAVQGTQYF
NA,TRBJ2-7,TRBV5-1,NA,TGCGCCAGCAGCCCTCGGATGCCGACAAGCTACGAGCAGTACTTC,CASSPRMPTSYEQYF
NA,TRBJ1-1,TRBV19,TRBD1,TGTGCCAGTAGTTTTACAGGGGGCGGGACTGAAGCTTTCTTT,CASSFTGGGTEAFF
NA,TRBJ1-6,TRBV6-1,TRBD1,TGTGCCAGCACCCCCGGGACAGGGGAAAATTCACCCCTCCACTTT,CASTPGTGENSPLHF
few,TRBJ2-1,TRBV9,NA,TGTGCCAGCAGCCCTACGGTTTACAATGAGCAGTTCTTC,CASSPTVYNEQFF
many,TRBJ2-1,TRBV27,NA,TGTGCCAGCAGTTTAGACCTTCTGCGGAGTGAGCAGTTCTTC,CASSLDLLRSEQFF